Given below is one T cell receptor (beta chain) in context. This sample stems from a study of blood T cells in healthy people across ages. Primers used in a second PCR of about 7 to 11 cycles were a sample-barcoded 5' primer and a J-beta primer mix. TCRdb ran MiXCR on the 5' RACE reads and lists one entry per CDR3 protein. The sample carries 800,000 or so distinct CDR3 sequences, roughly 25% recorded once. The CDR3 loop spans 14 amino acids. Trimming took 6 bases from V and 3 from J; bases not matched to a gene: 9. Germline loops: CDR1 DFQATT, CDR2 SNEGSKA (reference sequence). The data also belong to a second study, concerning T cells of mothers and their children.

Sample: blood. The clonotype originates from a boy aged 5 to 17 in good health. The chain uses TRBV20-1 and TRBJ2-7; 9 nucleotides align to TRBD1. The CDR3 here is CSAEGGQGYYEQYF. CDR3 nucleotide sequence: TGCAGTGCAGAGGGGGGACAGGGATACTACGAGCAGTACTTC.